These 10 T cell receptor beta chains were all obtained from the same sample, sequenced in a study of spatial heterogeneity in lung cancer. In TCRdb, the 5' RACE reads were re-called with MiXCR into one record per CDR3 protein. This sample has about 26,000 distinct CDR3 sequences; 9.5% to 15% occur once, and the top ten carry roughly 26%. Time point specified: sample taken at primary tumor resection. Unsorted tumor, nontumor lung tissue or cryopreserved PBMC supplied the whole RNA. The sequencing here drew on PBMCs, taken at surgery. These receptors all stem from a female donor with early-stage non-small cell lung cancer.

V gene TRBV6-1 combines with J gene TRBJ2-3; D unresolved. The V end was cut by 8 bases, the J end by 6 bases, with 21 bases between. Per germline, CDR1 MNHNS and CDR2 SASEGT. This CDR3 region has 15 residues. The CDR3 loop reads CASPPRQLIKDTQYF. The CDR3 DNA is TGTGCCAGCCCCCCGCGGCAGCTAATCAAGGATACGCAGTATTTT.

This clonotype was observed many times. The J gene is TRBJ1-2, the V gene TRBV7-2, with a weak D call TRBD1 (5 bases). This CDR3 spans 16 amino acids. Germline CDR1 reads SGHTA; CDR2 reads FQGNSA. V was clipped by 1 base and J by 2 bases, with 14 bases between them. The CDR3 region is CASSLVSGGSNYGYTF. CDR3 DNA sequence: TGTGCCAGCAGCTTAGTATCCGGGGGGTCCAACTATGGCTACACCTTC.

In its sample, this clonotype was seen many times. CDR3 in amino acids: CASSSIGHRNEQFF. DNA of the CDR3: TGTGCCAGCAGCTCGATCGGACATCGCAATGAGCAGTTCTTC. V is TRBV7-6 and J is TRBJ2-1; possible D gene TRBD1, 5 bases. Germline assignment: CDR1 SGHVS and CDR2 FNYEAQ. CDR3 length: 14 residues. Trimming removed 4 bases from V and 6 bases from J, with 13 bases in between.

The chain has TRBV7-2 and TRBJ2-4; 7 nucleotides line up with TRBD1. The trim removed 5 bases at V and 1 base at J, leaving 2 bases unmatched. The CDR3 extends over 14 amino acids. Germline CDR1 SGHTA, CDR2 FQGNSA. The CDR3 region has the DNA TGTGCCAGCAGCCCACAGGGGGCCAAAAACATTCAGTACTTC. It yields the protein CASSPQGAKNIQYF.

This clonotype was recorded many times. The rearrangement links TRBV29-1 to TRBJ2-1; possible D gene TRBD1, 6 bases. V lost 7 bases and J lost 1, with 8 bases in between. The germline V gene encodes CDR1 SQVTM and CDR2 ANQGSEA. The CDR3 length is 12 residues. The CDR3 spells CSGGQSYNEQFF. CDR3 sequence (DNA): TGCAGCGGAGGACAGTCCTACAATGAGCAGTTCTTC.

The CDR3, as DNA: TGCAGCGTTCAAGGGAGGTTCACAGATACGCAGTATTTT. This sequence encodes CSVQGRFTDTQYF. This rearrangement joins TRBV29-1 to TRBJ2-3; weak D call: TRBD2 (6 bases). The germline V gene encodes CDR1 SQVTM and CDR2 ANQGSEA. V was cut by 5 bases and J by 2 bases, with 11 bases left in between. This CDR3 contains 13 residues.

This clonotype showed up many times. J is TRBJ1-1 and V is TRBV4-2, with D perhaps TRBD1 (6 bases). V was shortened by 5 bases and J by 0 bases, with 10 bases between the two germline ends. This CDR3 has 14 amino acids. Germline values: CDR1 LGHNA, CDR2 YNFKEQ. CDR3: CASSTGQLNTEAFF. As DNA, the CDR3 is TGTGCCAGCAGCACGGGACAACTGAACACTGAAGCTTTCTTT.

The CDR3 region has the DNA TGTGCCAGCAGCCAAGGGGGACTTTACAATGAGCAGTTCTTC. Translating it yields CASSQGGLYNEQFF. The chain combines TRBV3-1 with TRBJ2-1; a weak D match, TRBD2 (6 bases). Germline V gene data show CDR1 as LGHDT and CDR2 as YNNKEL (reference sequence). This CDR3 has 14 residues. V was trimmed by 1 base and J by 4 bases, leaving 8 bases between them.

The CDR3 is CASSQDLTSGISGSYEQYF. CDR3 sequence (DNA): TGCGCCAGCAGCCAAGATCTCACTAGCGGGATATCGGGGTCCTACGAGCAGTACTTC. The rearrangement joins TRBV4-3 to TRBJ2-7, with TRBD2 matching 10 bases. Germline values: CDR1 LGHNA, CDR2 YSLEER. V shed 0 bases, J shed 1 base, and the junction held 12 bases outside the gene matches. The CDR3 runs to 19 residues.

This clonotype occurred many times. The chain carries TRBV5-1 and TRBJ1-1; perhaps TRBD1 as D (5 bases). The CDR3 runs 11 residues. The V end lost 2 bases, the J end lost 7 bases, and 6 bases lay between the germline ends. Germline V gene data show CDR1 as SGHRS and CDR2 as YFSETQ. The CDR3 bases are TGCGCCAGCAGCTTAGGGGTTGAAGCTTTCTTT. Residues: CASSLGVEAFF.